This T cell receptor beta chain is from a study of early T cells in non-severe SARS-CoV-2 infection. As for the study in general: Sequencing was performed on bulk RNA from unsorted whole blood, leaving chains unpaired. Study conclusions and caveats: Matching against VDJdb likely underestimated virus-specific expansions, favoring anti-spike CD8.

CDR1 and CDR2 (germline): MRHNA, SNTAGT. V was clipped by 2 bases and J by 7 bases, with 18 bases between them. CDR3 length: 15 residues. This clonotype was seen a few times. The antigen is not known. TCRdb re-called the 5' RACE reads through MiXCR, storing one row per CDR3 protein. The sample carries more than 75,000 distinct CDR3 sequences, around 14% recorded once. The source is an adult who was a healthcare worker with PCR-confirmed SARS-CoV-2 infection or an uninfected control (not recorded which). The chain combines TRBV6-4 with TRBJ2-7; D possibly corresponds to TRBD2 (5 bases). Sequenced material: whole blood. The CDR3 nucleotides are TGTGCCAGCAGTGACCACTGGTGGAATACGGGGGAGCAGTACTTC. Amino acid sequence: CASSDHWWNTGEQYF.